This entry lists 21 T cell receptor beta chains sequenced from one sample in a study of T cell responses to AZD1222 COVID-19 vaccine. The data were produced by immunoSEQ multiplex PCR, yet TCRdb's version contains in-frame clones alone and is incomplete. The sample lists 120,000 or so clones, approximately 85% occurring once. Sequencing used peripheral blood, obtained on day 0 of AZD1222 vaccination. These receptors were taken from an adult in good health.

The chain recombines TRBV3-1 (or the pseudogene TRBV3-2) with TRBJ1-5; TRBD1 agrees at 9 bases. Germline V gives CDR1 LGHDT, CDR2 YNNKEL (reference sequence). The CDR3 covers 13 residues. V lost 4 bases, J lost 7 bases, and 2 bases stayed unmatched. The chain's CDR3 is CASSRDREQPQHF. DNA of the CDR3: TGTGCCAGCAGCCGGGACAGGGAGCAGCCCCAGCATTTT.

The chain combines TRBV12-3 or TRBV12-4 with TRBJ1-5, with D possibly TRBD1 on 5 matching bases. V was pared by 3 bases and J by 5 bases, with 8 bases between. The length of the CDR3 is 13 residues. In nucleotides, the CDR3 is TGTGCCAGCAGTTTTGGGACCCATCAGCCCCAGCATTTT. This translates into CASSFGTHQPQHF.

The V call is TRBV7-9, the J call TRBJ1-5; D is uncertain. The V end was cut by 3 bases, the J end by 4 bases, with 10 bases between. The germline V gene encodes CDR1 SEHNR and CDR2 FQNEAQ (reference sequence). This CDR3 has 14 amino acids. CDR3: CASSFSDLNQPQHF. In DNA, the CDR3 is TGTGCCAGCAGCTTTTCGGACCTAAATCAGCCCCAGCATTTT.

The chain combines TRBV7-8 with TRBJ1-2; weak D call: TRBD1 (5 bases). Germline V gives CDR1 SGHVS, CDR2 FQNEAQ. This CDR3 contains 14 residues. The V end lost 5 bases, the J end lost 4 bases, and 14 bases lay between the germline ends. The CDR3 nucleotides are TGTGCCAGCAGCCGGCCGGGGGTGAGCTATGGCTACACCTTC. Encoded protein: CASSRPGVSYGYTF. The whole variable domain, filled in from reference TRBV7-8 and TRBJ1-2, reads GAGVSQSPRYKVAKRGQDVALRCDPISGHVSLFWYQQALGQGPEFLTYFQNEAQLDKSGLPSDRFFAERPEGSVSTLKIQRTQQEDSAVYLCASSRPGVSYGYTFGSGTRLTVV.

The V and J genes are TRBV5-5 and TRBJ2-6; D perhaps matches TRBD1 (5 bases). The CDR3 length is 14 residues. Trimming cost V 3 bases and J 4 bases, with 8 bases left between them. CDR1 and CDR2 (germline): SGHKS, YYEKEE (reference sequence). The CDR3 DNA sequence: TGTGCCAGCAGCTCTGGGGCGGGGGCCAACGTCCTGACTTTC. Its protein product is CASSSGAGANVLTF.

This clone showed up many times. The chain employs TRBV29-1 and TRBJ1-4, with TRBD1 as a possible D gene (6 bases). Germline CDR1 and CDR2: SQVTM and ANQGSEA. V was trimmed by 4 bases and J by 8 bases, leaving 14 bases between them. This CDR3 comprises 13 residues. CDR3 in amino acids: CSVAWQGSEKLFF. The CDR3 DNA is TGCAGCGTTGCATGGCAGGGGTCAGAAAAACTGTTTTTT.

This clone has just a few counts. The CDR3 here is CASRGGGANQPQHF. The CDR3 nucleotides are TGTGCCAGCAGAGGTGGCGGGGCGAATCAGCCCCAGCATTTT. The chain is built from TRBV28 and TRBJ1-5; possibly TRBD1 for D (5 bases). This CDR3 contains 14 residues. The V end lost 6 bases, the J end lost 4 bases, and 13 bases lay between the germline ends. Per germline, CDR1 MDHEN and CDR2 SYDVKM. The full variable domain, completed using reference TRBV28 and TRBJ1-5, is DVKVTQSSRYLVKRTGEKVFLECVQDMDHENMFWYRQDPGLGLRLIYFSYDVKMKEKGDIPEGYSVSREKKERFSLILESASTNQTSMYLCASRGGGANQPQHFGDGTRLSIL.

This sequence joins TRBV27 and TRBJ2-7; D gene unclear. Trimming cost V 8 bases and J 3 bases, with 2 bases left between them. The CDR3 runs to 9 residues. The germline V gene encodes CDR1 MNHEY and CDR2 SMNVEV (reference sequence). CDR3 sequence (DNA): TGTGCCAGCGGCTACGAGCAGTACTTC. It encodes CASGYEQYF.

The genes are TRBV6-5 and TRBJ2-1, with TRBD2 identical over 7 bases. Germline CDR1 and CDR2: MNHEY and SVGAGI. The CDR3 length is 14 residues. The junction had 13 bases not matched to a gene; V was cut back by 9 bases and J by 8 bases. The CDR3 spells CASREGGSNDEQFF. As DNA, the CDR3 is TGTGCCAGTAGAGAGGGAGGGAGTAATGATGAGCAGTTCTTC.

The chain has TRBV11-3 and TRBJ1-3, with 9 bases identical to TRBD1. Looked up from germline, CDR1 is SGHNT and CDR2 is YENEEA. V was pared by 5 bases and J by 4 bases, with 6 bases of the junction left unmatched. The CDR3 contains 15 residues. The CDR3 is CASSQGDREGNTIYF. CDR3 DNA: TGTGCCAGCAGCCAGGGGGACAGGGAAGGAAACACCATATATTTT. Full variable domain (rest looked up from reference TRBV11-3 and TRBJ1-3): EAGVVQSPRYKIIEKKQPVAFWCNPISGHNTLYWYLQNLGQGPELLIRYENEEAVDDSQLPKDRFSAERLKGVDSTLKIQPAELGDSAVYLCASSQGDREGNTIYFGEGSWLTVV.

The V gene is TRBV2, the J gene TRBJ2-3; the match to TRBD1 covers 11 bases. This CDR3 region has 15 residues. Germline V CDR1 and CDR2: SNHLY, FYNNEI. V lost 4 bases and J lost 6; bases outside the gene matches: 6. The CDR3 bases are TGTGCCAGCAGTGCAGGACAGGGGGCAACGGATACGCAGTATTTT. Translated, it gives CASSAGQGATDTQYF.

This clone was recorded a few times. V usage is TRBV5-5 and J usage is TRBJ2-2; perhaps TRBD1 as D (6 bases). Germline V gene lookup returns CDR1 SGHKS and CDR2 YYEKEE (reference sequence). The CDR3 totals 14 residues. The V gene lost 6 bases and the J gene lost 0 bases, with 9 bases spanning the gap. CDR3 residues: CASIWTANTGELFF. The CDR3 nucleotides are TGTGCCAGCATCTGGACAGCGAACACCGGGGAGCTGTTTTTT.

V and J are TRBV7-9 and TRBJ1-3; 10 bases align to TRBD1. This CDR3 region has 18 residues. Germline assignment: CDR1 SEHNR and CDR2 FQNEAQ (reference sequence). J was trimmed by 1 base and V by 6 bases; bases with no gene match: 12. Written as DNA, the CDR3 is TGTGCCAGCAGTCAGACAGGGGGCGAGCTGTCGTCTGGAAACACCATATATTTT. Translation: CASSQTGGELSSGNTIYF.

This rearrangement joins TRBV19 to TRBJ1-1; no firm D call. The CDR3 contains 14 residues. Germline V lookup: CDR1 LNHDA, CDR2 SQIVND (reference sequence). V was shortened by 6 bases and J by 8 bases, with 19 bases between the two germline ends. The CDR3 loop is CASRPLPHRYEAFF. Here the CDR3 DNA reads TGTGCCAGTAGGCCTTTACCCCACCGATACGAAGCTTTCTTT.

CDR3: CASSGAWGGYTF. CDR3 bases: TGTGCCAGCTCAGGGGCTTGGGGTGGCTACACCTTC. This chain links TRBV28 with TRBJ1-2; D may be TRBD1 (6 bases). This CDR3 contains 12 residues. Germline lookup yields CDR1 MDHEN and CDR2 SYDVKM. The V gene lost 8 bases and the J gene lost 7 bases, with 14 bases spanning the gap.

The gene calls are TRBV5-5 and TRBJ1-2; D ambiguous. The germline V gene has CDR1 SGHKS and CDR2 YYEKEE (reference sequence). CDR3 length equals 14 residues. The ends were cut back, 1 base at V and 4 bases at J, with 11 bases in the middle. The CDR3 is CASSLLQERYGYTF. The DNA of the CDR3 is TGTGCCAGCAGCTTGCTCCAGGAGCGCTATGGCTACACCTTC.

The chain couples TRBV5-1 to TRBJ2-7; 8 bases agree with TRBD1. Germline values: CDR1 SGHRS, CDR2 YFSETQ. Losses at the gene ends were 1 base for V and 4 bases for J; bases not matched to a gene: 7. The CDR3 contains 15 residues. CDR3 sequence: CASSLSGTGGYEQYF. The CDR3 DNA follows: TGCGCCAGCAGCTTGTCTGGGACAGGCGGGTACGAGCAGTACTTC. Variable domain in full (rest from reference TRBV5-1 and TRBJ2-7): KAGVTQTPRYLIKTRGQQVTLSCSPISGHRSVSWYQQTPGQGLQFLFEYFSETQRNKGNFPGRFSGRQFSNSRSEMNVSTLELGDSALYLCASSLSGTGGYEQYFGPGTRLTVT.

This clone was counted only a few times. The V and J genes are TRBV27 and TRBJ2-1; 8 bases align to TRBD2. Germline CDR1 is MNHEY and CDR2 is SMNVEV (reference sequence). The CDR3 is 19 amino acids. J lost 1 base, V lost 0 bases, and 11 bases had no gene match. Here the CDR3 reads CASSLSYPQSGGSYNEQFF. The DNA for the CDR3 is TGTGCCAGCAGTTTATCGTACCCTCAAAGCGGGGGTTCCTACAATGAGCAGTTCTTC.

This chain connects TRBV19 to TRBJ2-1; D is perhaps TRBD2 (5 bases). V was cut by 3 bases and J by 0 bases, with 6 bases left in between. CDR3 length equals 14 residues. Germline V gene lookup returns CDR1 LNHDA and CDR2 SQIVND (reference sequence). The CDR3 nucleotides read TGTGCCAGTAGTATTGGGAGCTCCTACAATGAGCAGTTCTTC. The encoded protein is CASSIGSSYNEQFF.

This chain uses TRBV5-1 with TRBJ1-4; D remains unclear. Germline V gene lookup returns CDR1 SGHRS and CDR2 YFSETQ. The V end was cut by 0 bases, the J end by 3 bases, with 9 bases between. The CDR3 has 15 residues. DNA for the CDR3: TGCGCCAGCAGCTTGGGGACCATCCCTAATGAAAAACTGTTTTTT. Translating it yields CASSLGTIPNEKLFF.

The chain combines TRBV5-1 with TRBJ2-2; 7 positions match TRBD2. J gave up 4 bases and V 6 bases, and 6 bases lay outside the gene matches. Germline CDR1 and CDR2: SGHRS and YFSETQ. CDR3 length: 14 amino acids. In nucleotides, the CDR3 is TGCGCCAGCAAGCGCGGGGGAGGCACCGGGGAGCTGTTTTTT. It encodes CASKRGGGTGELFF.